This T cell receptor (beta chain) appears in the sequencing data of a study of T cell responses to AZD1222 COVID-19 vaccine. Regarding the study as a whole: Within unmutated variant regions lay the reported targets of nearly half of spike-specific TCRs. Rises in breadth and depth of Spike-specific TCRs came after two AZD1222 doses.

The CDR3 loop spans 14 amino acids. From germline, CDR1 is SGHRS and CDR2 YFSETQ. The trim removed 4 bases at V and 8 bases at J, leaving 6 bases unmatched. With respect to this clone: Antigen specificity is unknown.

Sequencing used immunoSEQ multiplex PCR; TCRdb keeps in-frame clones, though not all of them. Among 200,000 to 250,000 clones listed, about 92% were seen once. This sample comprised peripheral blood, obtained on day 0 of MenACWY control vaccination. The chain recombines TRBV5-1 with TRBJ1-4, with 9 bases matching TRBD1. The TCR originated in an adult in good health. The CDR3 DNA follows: TGCGCCAGCAGCCGGGACAGGGAGGGCGAAAAACTGTTTTTT. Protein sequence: CASSRDREGEKLFF.